Each of the 14 T cell receptor beta chains below was sequenced from the same sample in a study of T cells in Graves' hyperthyroidism and ophthalmopathy. Authors of the study amplified TCR beta CDR3 regions from RNA transcripts. The primer set for the first-round RT-PCR of the TCR CDR3 was HTBI. TCRdb analysed the multiplex PCR reads with MiXCR anew, one entry per CDR3 protein. The table records roughly 300,000 distinct CDR3 sequences, about 14% of them present only once. The sample was blood. These receptors were collected from a woman aged 25 to 39 with Graves' hyperthyroidism.

This rearrangement joins TRBV9 to TRBJ2-1; TRBD2 agrees at 13 bases. This CDR3 is 15 amino acids long. CDR1 and CDR2 (germline): SGDLS, YYNGEE. After removal of 3 bases from V and 6 bases from J, the junction contained 3 bases not matched to a gene. This CDR3 reads CASSARTSGSNEQFF. For the CDR3, the DNA is TGTGCCAGCAGCGCCCGGACTAGCGGGAGCAATGAGCAGTTCTTC. Together with reference TRBV9 and TRBJ2-1, the CDR3 gives the full variable domain: DSGVTQTPKHLITATGQRVTLRCSPRSGDLSVYWYQQSLDQGLQFLIQYYNGEERAKGNILERFSAQQFPDLHSELNLSSLELGDSALYFCASSARTSGSNEQFFGPGTRLTVL.

In its sample, this clonotype was seen a few times. J is TRBJ2-7 and V is TRBV7-6; 10 bases match TRBD2. Germline trimming cut 2 bases from V and 0 bases from J; bases unmatched to any gene: 10. The germline V gene encodes CDR1 SGHVS and CDR2 FNYEAQ. This CDR3 spans 18 amino acids. CDR3 sequence (DNA): TGTGCCAGCAGCTTAAGGCAGTCGGCTAGCGGGAGCTCCTACGAGCAGTACTTC. Its protein product is CASSLRQSASGSSYEQYF.

There are many counts of this clonotype. The chain uses TRBV7-2 and TRBJ2-3; TRBD1 or TRBD2 may be the D gene (6 bases each). The CDR3 is 14 amino acids. V dropped 6 bases and J dropped 8 bases, with 18 bases sitting between them. Germline V gives CDR1 SGHTA, CDR2 FQGNSA. The CDR3, as DNA: TGTGCCAGCAGTTCTACCGGGGGCTTAAGTACGCAGTATTTT. This encodes CASSSTGGLSTQYF.

This clonotype was recorded at least ten times. CDR3 in DNA: TGTGCCAGCAGCGAAGGGACATCTTATAGCAATCAGCCCCAGCATTTT. Protein: CASSEGTSYSNQPQHF. The chain couples TRBV11-2 to TRBJ1-5; a possible D gene is TRBD1 (6 bases). This CDR3 comprises 16 residues. V was trimmed by 5 bases and J by 0 bases, leaving 14 bases between them. Per germline, CDR1 SGHAT and CDR2 FQNNGV. The full variable domain, rest sourced from reference TRBV11-2 and TRBJ1-5, is EAGVAQSPRYKIIEKRQSVAFWCNPISGHATLYWYQQILGQGPKLLIQFQNNGVVDDSQLPKDRFSAERLKGVDSTLKIQPAKLEDSAVYLCASSEGTSYSNQPQHFGDGTRLSIL.

This clonotype was detected ten times or more. The rearrangement uses TRBV28 and TRBJ1-6; TRBD1 agrees at 8 bases. J was trimmed by 7 bases and V by 5 bases; bases with no gene match: 7. The CDR3 runs to 15 residues. Germline V lookup: CDR1 MDHEN, CDR2 SYDVKM. The CDR3 bases are TGTGCCAGCAGTGCACTGACAGGGGTGAATTCACCCCTCCACTTT. Residues: CASSALTGVNSPLHF.

The chain joins TRBV3-1 to TRBJ2-2, with D perhaps given as TRBD1 or TRBD2 (5 bases each). CDR1 is LGHDT, CDR2 YNNKEL, per germline (reference sequence). Trimming cost V 8 bases and J 3 bases, with 10 bases left between them. This CDR3 spans 13 amino acids. The CDR3 DNA reads as TGTGCCAGCGGGGCGGGTCACACCGGGGAGCTGTTTTTT. It encodes CASGAGHTGELFF.

This clonotype was counted many times. The rearrangement links TRBV28 to TRBJ2-7; D might be TRBD2 (6 bases). Trimming shortened V by 6 bases and J by 5 bases, and 17 bases separated the two germline ends. Germline values: CDR1 MDHEN, CDR2 SYDVKM. The CDR3 runs 14 residues. Written as DNA, the CDR3 is TGTGCCAGCAGCTCTCGACGGAGGGAGAACGAGCAGTACTTC. It encodes CASSSRRRENEQYF.

This clonotype was seen more than once but under ten times. The chain links TRBV7-3 to TRBJ2-2, with 9 bases fitting TRBD1. Trimming removed 5 bases from V and 4 bases from J; junction bases left unmatched: 8. This CDR3 contains 16 residues. Germline V CDR1 and CDR2: SGHTA, FQGTGA. CDR3 sequence: CASSLSGQGTTGELFF. The CDR3 bases are TGTGCCAGCAGCCTGTCGGGACAGGGCACCACCGGGGAGCTGTTTTTT. Variable domain in full (rest from reference TRBV7-3 and TRBJ2-2): GAGVSQTPSNKVTEKGKYVELRCDPISGHTALYWYRQSLGQGPEFLIYFQGTGAADDSGLPNDRFFAVRPEGSVSTLKIQRTERGDSAVYLCASSLSGQGTTGELFFGEGSRLTVL.

This clonotype was detected many times. V gene TRBV28 combines with J gene TRBJ2-1; D is perhaps TRBD2 (5 bases). The germline CDR1 and CDR2 sequences are MDHEN and SYDVKM. The CDR3 totals 18 residues. V was pared by 6 bases and J by 10 bases, with 31 bases between. The chain's CDR3 is CASRPPKKTFLRRREQFF. The CDR3 DNA reads as TGTGCCAGCAGGCCGCCGAAAAAAACATTCCTTCGAAGGAGGGAGCAGTTCTTC. Filled out from reference TRBV28 and TRBJ2-1, the complete variable domain reads DVKVTQSSRYLVKRTGEKVFLECVQDMDHENMFWYRQDPGLGLRLIYFSYDVKMKEKGDIPEGYSVSREKKERFSLILESASTNQTSMYLCASRPPKKTFLRRREQFFGPGTRLTVL.

This clonotype was detected ten times or more. The chain's CDR3 is CAGQGDTEAFF. For the CDR3, the DNA is TGTGCCGGCCAGGGGGACACTGAAGCTTTCTTT. The V gene is TRBV2, the J gene TRBJ1-1; the match to TRBD1 covers 7 bases. With V trimmed by 11 bases and J by 3 bases, 3 bases remained unmatched. Germline V lookup: CDR1 SNHLY, CDR2 FYNNEI. This CDR3 is 11 amino acids long.

This clonotype was observed many times. The DNA of the CDR3 is TGCAGTGCTAGAGGGATTAGCGGGAGGGCCGACGGCGAGCAGTACTTC. Protein product: CSARGISGRADGEQYF. The chain is built from TRBV20-1 and TRBJ2-7; 11 bases are a match to TRBD2. The CDR3 has 16 amino acids. The V gene end was trimmed by 1 base and the J gene end by 6 bases; junction bases not matched to a gene: 11. Germline V CDR1 and CDR2: DFQATT, SNEGSKA (reference sequence).

The sample holds many counts of this clonotype. The chain carries TRBV28 and TRBJ2-7; no definite D call. The germline CDR1 and CDR2 sequences are MDHEN and SYDVKM. The V gene lost 2 bases and the J gene lost 5 bases, with 1 base spanning the gap. CDR3 length: 10 amino acids. For the CDR3, the DNA is TGTGCCAGCAGTTTAAACGAGCAGTACTTC. It specifies CASSLNEQYF.

The sample holds many counts of this clonotype. The CDR3 coding sequence is TGTGCCAGCATGGAGGGACAGGGCATCGGGGAGCTGTTTTTT. This gives the protein CASMEGQGIGELFF. The chain links TRBV2 to TRBJ2-2, with TRBD1 matching 9 bases. V was pared by 7 bases and J by 7 bases, with 7 bases of the junction left unmatched. The CDR3 runs to 14 residues. Germline loops: CDR1 SNHLY, CDR2 FYNNEI.

The V and J genes are TRBV27 and TRBJ2-6, with D perhaps TRBD1 (6 bases). Germline CDR1 is MNHEY and CDR2 is SMNVEV (reference sequence). Trimming pared 8 bases from V and 1 base from J, leaving 9 bases between. CDR3 size: 14 residues. CDR3 nucleotides: TGTGCCAGCCGTCAGGGGTCTGGGGCCAACGTCCTGACTTTC. Protein sequence: CASRQGSGANVLTF.